The TCR beta chain under discussion was sequenced for a study of immune cell composition in non-small cell lung cancer. About the study: Most cases were lung adenocarcinoma or squamous cell carcinoma.

Normal lung sampling was at least 3 cm from the tumour, as distant as possible. With respect to this clone: The junction and the germline gene differ at one end; a read error may be behind it.

Assay: immunoSEQ multiplex PCR; the TCRdb copy retains only in-frame clones and omits some. The sample records several hundred clones, approximately 79% being singletons. This CDR3 has 15 residues. CDR1 MGHDK and CDR2 SYGVNS come from the germline V gene. The clonotype was recovered from a human donor with non-small cell lung cancer. J is TRBJ2-6 and V is TRBV25-1; maybe TRBD1 (5 bases). The specimen was non-adjacent lung tissue. The CDR3 loop is CASSSKRELDKVGPF. CDR3 sequence (DNA): TGTGCCAGCAGTTCTAAACGAGAACTGGACAAAGTCGGGCCTTTC.